The 22 T cell receptor beta chains listed next were all sequenced from one sample in a study of OX40 agonist ivuxolimab in advanced cancers. Repertoires were generated with immunoSEQ multiplex PCR, while TCRdb's copy carries only in-frame clones and drops some. The sample carries under 100,000 clones, approximately 87% recorded once. The sequenced sample was CD4+ or CD8+ T cells sorted from blood, obtained in a trial of the OX40 agonist ivuxolimab. These receptors came from an adult with an advanced solid tumor such as melanoma, head and neck, liver or kidney cancer.

The DNA for the CDR3 is TGTGCCAGCAGCCCCTACAGGGGAGGCACTGAAGCTTTCTTT. Translation: CASSPYRGGTEAFF. The chain recombines TRBV6-6 with TRBJ1-1, with 7 bases aligning to TRBD1. CDR3 size: 14 residues. The germline V gene encodes CDR1 MNHNY and CDR2 SVGAGI (reference sequence). The trim removed 6 bases at V and 4 bases at J, leaving 8 bases unmatched.

This chain uses TRBV4-3 with TRBJ2-5; D tentatively fits TRBD1 or TRBD2 (5 bases each). The ends were cut back, 0 bases at V and 2 bases at J, with 10 bases in the middle. CDR3 length: 15 amino acids. Looked up from germline, CDR1 is LGHNA and CDR2 is YSLEER. The CDR3 spells CASSQDGREQETQYF. In nucleotides, the CDR3 is TGCGCCAGCAGCCAAGACGGCAGGGAGCAAGAGACCCAGTACTTC.

The chain carries TRBV6-5 and TRBJ1-3, with D maybe TRBD1 (5 bases). The germline V and J ends were trimmed by 4 bases and 3 bases, with 10 bases remaining between them. In germline, CDR1 is MNHEY, CDR2 SVGAGI. CDR3 size: 14 residues. CDR3 coding DNA: TGTGCCAGCAGTTGGGACGGTCTTGGAAACACCATATATTTT. Translation gives CASSWDGLGNTIYF.

The chain recombines TRBV30 with TRBJ2-3, with TRBD2 identical over 8 bases. This CDR3 comprises 15 residues. The J segment lost 3 bases and the V segment lost 5 bases, leaving 10 bases of the junction unmatched. The V gene's germline CDR1 is GTSNPN and CDR2 SVGIG (reference sequence). CDR3 DNA: TGTGCCTGGGATGGGGCGGGGGGTGGTACAGATACGCAGTATTTT. Its protein is CAWDGAGGGTDTQYF.

The gene calls are TRBV6-5 and TRBJ1-4; no reliable D call. Trimming removed 2 bases at V and 8 bases at J, with 12 bases between. Germline-derived CDR1 and CDR2 are MNHEY and SVGAGI. This CDR3 contains 14 residues. CDR3 region: CASSYRHIGEKLFF. For the CDR3, the DNA is TGTGCCAGCAGTTACAGACATATTGGGGAAAAACTGTTTTTT.

The chain has TRBV5-1 and TRBJ2-5, with 10 bases identical to TRBD2. Looked up from germline, CDR1 is SGHRS and CDR2 is YFSETQ. J was trimmed by 5 bases and V by 0 bases; bases with no gene match: 7. The CDR3 has 16 residues. DNA of the CDR3: TGCGCCAGCAGCTTGGAAACTAGCGGGGCGGGGGAGACCCAGTACTTC. It encodes CASSLETSGAGETQYF. Filled out from reference TRBV5-1 and TRBJ2-5, the complete variable domain reads KAGVTQTPRYLIKTRGQQVTLSCSPISGHRSVSWYQQTPGQGLQFLFEYFSETQRNKGNFPGRFSGRQFSNSRSEMNVSTLELGDSALYLCASSLETSGAGETQYFGPGTRLLVL.

The chain joins TRBV7-8 to TRBJ2-7; tentative D call: TRBD2 (6 bases). Trimming took 4 bases from V and 5 from J, leaving 18 bases between them. This CDR3 contains 15 residues. CDR1 and CDR2 from the germline V gene are SGHVS and FQNEAQ. The CDR3 spells CASSYRGAGRNEQYF. The CDR3 region has the DNA TGTGCCAGCAGCTACCGTGGGGCAGGGAGGAACGAGCAGTACTTC.

This clone showed up just once. V gene TRBV18 combines with J gene TRBJ2-5; D uncertain. This CDR3 is 13 amino acids long. With 3 bases removed from V and 3 bases from J, the gap between germline ends came to 8 bases. Germline lookup yields CDR1 KGHSH and CDR2 LQKENI. Here the CDR3 reads CASSPDQKETQYF. The CDR3 DNA reads as TGTGCCAGCTCACCTGACCAGAAAGAGACCCAGTACTTC.

The chain links TRBV28 to TRBJ2-2; a possible D gene is TRBD1 (6 bases). CDR1 MDHEN and CDR2 SYDVKM come from the germline V gene. This CDR3 has 18 residues. Trimming pared 3 bases from V and 0 bases from J, leaving 17 bases between. The DNA for the CDR3 is TGTGCCAGCAGTTTTACAGGGTGGGGCCCTACGAACACCGGGGAGCTGTTTTTT. Translation: CASSFTGWGPTNTGELFF.

This clone was counted a single time. The V and J genes are TRBV4-1 and TRBJ2-7; 8 bases fit TRBD1. V was clipped by 4 bases and J by 4 bases; unmatched bases: 9. Germline V gives CDR1 MGHRA, CDR2 YSYEKL. The CDR3 consists of 15 residues. The CDR3 nucleotides are TGCGCCAGCAGCCCAGGCGGCAGGGGGCGGTACGAGCAGTACTTC. This sequence encodes CASSPGGRGRYEQYF.

The chain links TRBV11-2 to TRBJ2-1, with 16 nucleotides matching TRBD2. The CDR3 is made up of 19 amino acids. Looked up from germline, CDR1 is SGHAT and CDR2 is FQNNGV. The junction had 8 bases not matched to a gene; V was cut back by 5 bases and J by 1 base. The chain's CDR3 is CASSGGTSGGARSYNEQFF. In DNA, the CDR3 is TGTGCCAGCAGCGGCGGGACTAGCGGGGGGGCTCGGTCCTACAATGAGCAGTTCTTC. The variable domain in full, with the rest retrieved from reference TRBV11-2 and TRBJ2-1, is EAGVAQSPRYKIIEKRQSVAFWCNPISGHATLYWYQQILGQGPKLLIQFQNNGVVDDSQLPKDRFSAERLKGVDSTLKIQPAKLEDSAVYLCASSGGTSGGARSYNEQFFGPGTRLTVL.

The chain uses TRBV18 and TRBJ2-3, with 8 bases identical to TRBD2. The CDR3 is 15 amino acids. J gave up 6 bases and V 6 bases, and 11 bases lay outside the gene matches. CDR1 is KGHSH and CDR2 is LQKENI in the germline V gene. CDR3 amino acids: CASSPSAGGFDTQYF. The CDR3 region has the DNA TGTGCCAGCTCCCCCAGCGCGGGGGGCTTCGATACGCAGTATTTT.

This rearrangement joins TRBV30 to TRBJ1-6; no firm D call. The germline gives CDR1 GTSNPN, CDR2 SVGIG (reference sequence). The CDR3 sequence is 17 residues long. V shed 1 base and J shed 1 base, with 14 bases lying between them. Written as DNA, the CDR3 is TGTGCCTGGAGTGGTGGCAGTGTCATGTCCTATAATTCACCCCTCCACTTT. This translates into CAWSGGSVMSYNSPLHF.

About this clone: At one of its ends the junction is not consistent with the germline gene, which may arise from a read error. The rearrangement joins TRBV7-7 to TRBJ2-5, with TRBD2 identical over 9 bases. There are 15 residues in the CDR3. CDR1 and CDR2 (germline): SSHAT, FNYEAQ (reference sequence). The CDR3 bases are TGTGCTAGCAGCTTATATGGCGGGGGGGCCCAGACCCAGTACTTC. Translation: CASSLYGGGAQTQYF.

The rearrangement joins TRBV10-3 to TRBJ2-1; D is possibly TRBD1 or TRBD2 (5 bases each). Per the germline V gene, CDR1 is ENHRY and CDR2 is SYGVKD. V was clipped by 0 bases and J by 9 bases, with 18 bases between them. The CDR3 spans 16 residues. Here the CDR3 reads CAISESGTPPAAEQFF. Written as DNA, the CDR3 is TGTGCCATCAGTGAGTCAGGGACCCCCCCGGCCGCTGAGCAGTTCTTC.

The chain is built from TRBV19 and TRBJ1-3; TRBD1 aligns across 9 bases. Germline V gene lookup returns CDR1 LNHDA and CDR2 SQIVND (reference sequence). This CDR3 region has 17 residues. Germline trimming cut 4 bases from V and 0 bases from J; bases unmatched to any gene: 7. This CDR3 reads CASSTTGGPLSGNTIYF. In DNA form, the CDR3 reads TGTGCCAGTAGTACTACAGGGGGCCCTCTCTCTGGAAACACCATATATTTT.

Notes on this clone: At one end, the junction sequence differs from germline, possibly due to a read error. The chain has TRBV5-3 and TRBJ1-2, with D uncertain. TRBV5-3 has ORF status, its function being uncertain. This CDR3 comprises 13 residues. CDR3: CARSLVELDGPDF. The CDR3 DNA reads as TGTGCCAGAAGCTTGGTGGAGTTGGATGGCCCAGATTTC.

This rearrangement joins TRBV2 to TRBJ2-5; D perhaps matches TRBD1 (5 bases). Germline lookup yields CDR1 SNHLY and CDR2 FYNNEI. V was trimmed by 7 bases and J by 1 base, leaving 10 bases between them. There are 13 residues in the CDR3. The CDR3, as DNA: TGTGCCAGCATGATGACAGTCCAAGAGACCCAGTACTTC. As protein: CASMMTVQETQYF. Based on the CDR3 plus reference TRBV2 and TRBJ2-5, the full variable domain is EPEVTQTPSHQVTQMGQEVILRCVPISNHLYFYWYRQILGQKVEFLVSFYNNEISEKSEIFDDQFSVERPDGSNFTLKIRSTKLEDSAMYFCASMMTVQETQYFGPGTRLLVL.

V usage is TRBV5-1 and J usage is TRBJ2-6; 7 bases fit TRBD1. The germline gives CDR1 SGHRS, CDR2 YFSETQ. With V trimmed by 3 bases and J by 2 bases, 2 bases remained unmatched. CDR3 size: 15 residues. The CDR3 bases are TGCGCCAGCAGCTCCACAGGGGCTGGGGCCAACGTCCTGACTTTC. Translating gives CASSSTGAGANVLTF.

The V and J genes are TRBV6-6 and TRBJ1-2, with D possibly being TRBD1 (5 bases). Germline V gene sequence: CDR1 MNHNY, CDR2 SVGAGI (reference sequence). Between the trimmed V and J ends, which lost 2 bases and 10 bases, there was a span of 14 bases. This CDR3 is 13 amino acids long. The chain's CDR3 is CASSYVDQGDYTF. The CDR3 region has the DNA TGTGCCAGCAGTTACGTAGACCAGGGTGACTACACCTTC.

The chain joins TRBV7-9 to TRBJ2-3; D perhaps matches TRBD1 (5 bases). Germline loops: CDR1 SEHNR, CDR2 FQNEAQ (reference sequence). V was pared by 5 bases and J by 6 bases, with 15 bases between. This CDR3 contains 14 residues. CDR3: CASSMERQYDTQYF. In DNA, the CDR3 is TGTGCCAGCAGCATGGAAAGACAGTACGATACGCAGTATTTT.

The J gene is TRBJ2-7, the V gene TRBV6-5, with D perhaps TRBD2 (5 bases). V shed 2 bases and J shed 1 base, with 9 bases lying between them. CDR1 is MNHEY, CDR2 SVGAGI, per germline. The CDR3 consists of 14 residues. The CDR3 sequence is CASSYAPGSYEQYF. CDR3 DNA: TGTGCCAGCAGTTACGCCCCGGGGTCCTACGAGCAGTACTTC.